The clone carrying this TCR beta chain came up many times. As yet, its antigen is unknown. Amplified regions were TCR beta CDR3 sequences from RNA transcripts. RT-PCR in the first round (using the HTBI primer set) targeted the TCR CDR3. One entry per CDR3 protein results from TCRdb running MiXCR on the multiplex PCR reads. Of some 740,000 distinct CDR3 sequences listed, 14% were seen once; the top ten hold more than 8.5%. Germline values: CDR1 SGHNT, CDR2 YENEEA. The length of the CDR3 is 17 residues. Trimming took 4 bases from V and 1 from J; bases not matched to a gene: 9. These data belong to a study of T cells in Graves' hyperthyroidism and ophthalmopathy. Study-wide results and limits: In the blood, most expanded thyroid clonotypes above 0.001 appeared as well. A 13 V-J signature model discriminated ophthalmopathy versus stable hyperthyroidism. Model output signaled ophthalmopathy a median around 5.9 months ahead of onset.

The source is a woman younger than 30 with Graves' hyperthyroidism. The chain recombines TRBV11-3 with TRBJ2-3; 9 positions agree with TRBD2. The sequencing sample was made of blood. CDR3 coding DNA: TGTGCCAGCAGCTACTCACTAGCGGGTATCGGCACAGATACGCAGTATTTT. This gives the protein CASSYSLAGIGTDTQYF. Full variable domain (remainder filled in from reference TRBV11-3 and TRBJ2-3): EAGVVQSPRYKIIEKKQPVAFWCNPISGHNTLYWYLQNLGQGPELLIRYENEEAVDDSQLPKDRFSAERLKGVDSTLKIQPAELGDSAVYLCASSYSLAGIGTDTQYFGPGTRLTVL.